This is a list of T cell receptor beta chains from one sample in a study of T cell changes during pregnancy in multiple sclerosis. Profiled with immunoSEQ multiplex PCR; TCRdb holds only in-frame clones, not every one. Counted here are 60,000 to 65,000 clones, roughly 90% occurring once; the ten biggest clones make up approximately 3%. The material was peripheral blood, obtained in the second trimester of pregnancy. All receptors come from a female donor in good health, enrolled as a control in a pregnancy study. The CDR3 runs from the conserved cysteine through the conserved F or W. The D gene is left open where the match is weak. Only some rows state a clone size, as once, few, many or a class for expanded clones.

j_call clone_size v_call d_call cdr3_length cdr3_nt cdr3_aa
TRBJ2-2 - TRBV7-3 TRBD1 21 TGTGCCAGCAGCTTAAACCCGATGCTTACCGGGACAGGGGAGAACACCGGGGAGCTGTTTTTT CASSLNPMLTGTGENTGELFF
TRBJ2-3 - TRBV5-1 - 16 TGCGCCAGCAGCTTGGCCGTCGGCAGGGATTCAGATACGCAGTATTTT CASSLAVGRDSDTQYF
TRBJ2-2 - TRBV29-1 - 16 TGCAGCGTTGGCGGTCAGACTTCGGGGAACACCGGGGAGCTGTTTTTT CSVGGQTSGNTGELFF
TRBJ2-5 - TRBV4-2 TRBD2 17 TGTGCCAGCAGCTCTCCTACTAGCGGGGTTGCCCAAGAGACCCAGTACTTC CASSSPTSGVAQETQYF
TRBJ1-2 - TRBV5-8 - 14 TGTGCCTCGCACGCCCAGGGGCGCTCCTATGGCTACACCTTC CASHAQGRSYGYTF
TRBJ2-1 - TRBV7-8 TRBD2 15 TGTGCCAGCAGCTGGACTAGCGGGGGGGTCAATGAGCAGTTCTTC CASSWTSGGVNEQFF
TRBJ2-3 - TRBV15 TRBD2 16 TGTGCCACCAGCAGAGATATGGGGAGGGCCACAGATACGCAGTATTTT CATSRDMGRATDTQYF
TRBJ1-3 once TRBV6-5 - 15 TGTGCCAGTTACGTGGGGGGGGGAGATGGAAACACCATATATTTT CASYVGGGDGNTIYF
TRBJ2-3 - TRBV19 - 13 TGTGCCAGTAGTATAGTTGCGGGGGATACGCAGTATTTT CASSIVAGDTQYF
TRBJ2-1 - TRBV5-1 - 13 TGCGCCAGCAGCTTGGCCCAGAACGATGAGCAGTTCTTC CASSLAQNDEQFF
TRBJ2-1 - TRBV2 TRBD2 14 TGTGCCAGCGTTACGGTAGCGGGAGCGGGGGAGCAGTTCTTC CASVTVAGAGEQFF
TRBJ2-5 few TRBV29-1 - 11 TGCAGCGGACTAGGACAAGAGACCCAGTACTTC CSGLGQETQYF
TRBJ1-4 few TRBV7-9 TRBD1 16 TGTGCCAGCAGCTTACTGTTGACAGGGACACGGGAAAAACTGTTTTTT CASSLLLTGTREKLFF
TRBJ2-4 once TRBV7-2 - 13 TGTGCCAGCAGCTTATGGAGGGAGAGCATTCAGTACTTC CASSLWRESIQYF
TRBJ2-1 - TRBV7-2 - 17 TGTGCCAGCTCCAACTCGCGCATTAGCGCGTCCTACAATGAGCAGTTCTTC CASSNSRISASYNEQFF
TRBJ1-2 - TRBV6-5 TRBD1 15 TGTGCCAGCAGTTACGACAGGGGCGGGCTCGCTGGCTACACCTTC CASSYDRGGLAGYTF
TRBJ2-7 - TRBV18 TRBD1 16 TGTGCCAGCTCACCTAGAGCGACAGGGAATCGGCACGAGCAGTACTTC CASSPRATGNRHEQYF
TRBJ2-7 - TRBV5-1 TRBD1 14 TGCGCCAGCAGCTTGGGACAGGGGTCCTACGAGCAGTACTTC CASSLGQGSYEQYF
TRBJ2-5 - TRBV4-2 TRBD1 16 TGTGCCAGCAGCCCCAGGGGTACAGGGGGCGCGGAGACCCAGTACTTC CASSPRGTGGAETQYF
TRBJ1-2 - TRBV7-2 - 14 TGTGCCAGCAGCTTAGGGCCGGGGAACTATGGCTACACCTTC CASSLGPGNYGYTF
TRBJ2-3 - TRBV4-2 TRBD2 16 TGTGCCAGCAGCCAAGTGAGCGGGAGTCGAACAGATACGCAGTATTTT CASSQVSGSRTDTQYF
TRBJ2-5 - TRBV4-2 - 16 TGTGCCAGCAGCCAAAAATCGGGTTCGGGAGCGGAGACCCAGTACTTC CASSQKSGSGAETQYF
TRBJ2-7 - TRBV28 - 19 TGTGCCAGCAACCAGCCCGGGACTTTACGACCAACACTTTACTACGAGCAGTACTTC CASNQPGTLRPTLYYEQYF
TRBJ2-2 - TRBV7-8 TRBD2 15 TGTGCCAGCACCCCAACTAGCGGGAGCACCGGGGAGCTGTTTTTT CASTPTSGSTGELFF
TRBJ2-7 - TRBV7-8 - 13 TGTGCCAGCAGCTTGGGGTGGAGGGGCGAGCAGTACTTC CASSLGWRGEQYF
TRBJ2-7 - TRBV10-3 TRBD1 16 TGTGCCATCAGTGAGTTGGGACAGCTTATCTCCTACGAGCAGTACTTC CAISELGQLISYEQYF
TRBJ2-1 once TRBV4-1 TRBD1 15 TGCGCCAGCAGCCAAGTTCTACAGGGGATCAATGAGCAGTTCTTC CASSQVLQGINEQFF
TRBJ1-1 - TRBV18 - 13 TGTGCCAGCTCAGCTTTGGACAGCCAAGAAGCTTTCTTT CASSALDSQEAFF
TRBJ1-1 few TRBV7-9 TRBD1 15 TGTGCCAGCAGACCTGGACAGGATAGGAACACTGAAGCTTTCTTT CASRPGQDRNTEAFF
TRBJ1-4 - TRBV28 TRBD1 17 TGTGCCAGCAGTCCTGCAGCCGCGGGGACAGCTAATGAAAAACTGTTTTTT CASSPAAAGTANEKLFF
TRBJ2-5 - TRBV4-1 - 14 TGCGCCAGCAGCCAAGGGTTCATTCAGGAGACCCAGTACTTC CASSQGFIQETQYF
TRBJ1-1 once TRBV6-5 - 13 TGTGCCAGCAGCCGGGAGAGGAACACTGAAGCTTTCTTT CASSRERNTEAFF
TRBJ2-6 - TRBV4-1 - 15 TGCGCCAGCAGCCAACGGGGCTCTGGGGCCAACGTCCTGACTTTC CASSQRGSGANVLTF
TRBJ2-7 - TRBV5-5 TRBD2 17 TGTGCCAGCAGCTTTTCAATCGTGGGACTATCGTCCTACGAGCAGTACTTC CASSFSIVGLSSYEQYF
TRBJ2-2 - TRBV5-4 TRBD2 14 TGTGCCAGCAGGACTAGCGGGGGTTCCGGGGAGCTGTTTTTT CASRTSGGSGELFF
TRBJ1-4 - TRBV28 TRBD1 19 TGTGCCAGCAGTTTGGGTTGGACAGGGTGGTTGATTGGGAATGAAAAACTGTTTTTT CASSLGWTGWLIGNEKLFF
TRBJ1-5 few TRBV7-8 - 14 TGTGCCAGCAGCTCAGACATATACAATCAGCCCCAGCATTTT CASSSDIYNQPQHF
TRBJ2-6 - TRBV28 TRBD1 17 TGTGCCAGCAGGGATCCGGGACAGGGTTCAGGGGCCAACGTCCTGACTTTC CASRDPGQGSGANVLTF
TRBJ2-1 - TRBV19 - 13 TGTGCCAGTAGTATAGTTGGCGGGTGGTGGCAGTTCTTC CASSIVGGWWQFF
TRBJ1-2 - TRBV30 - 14 TGTGCCTGGAGTTCTCAGCTAGCTAACTATGGCTACACCTTC CAWSSQLANYGYTF
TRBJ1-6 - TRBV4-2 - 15 TGTGCCAGCAGCCAAGATCAGGCCGCCCATTCACCCCTCCACTTT CASSQDQAAHSPLHF
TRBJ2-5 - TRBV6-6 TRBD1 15 TGTGCCAGCAGTTACCCCACAGGGGTTGTGGAGACCCAGTACTTC CASSYPTGVVETQYF
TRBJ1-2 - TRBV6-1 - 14 TGTGCCAGCAGTGAAGCGGGCCAGGGTCTTGGCTACACCTTC CASSEAGQGLGYTF
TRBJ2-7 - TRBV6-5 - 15 TGTGCCAGCAGTTACTCTCTTACAGGAGCCTACGAGCAGTACTTC CASSYSLTGAYEQYF
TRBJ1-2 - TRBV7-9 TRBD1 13 TGTGCCAGCAGCCGGGACAGGGCAAGGGGCTACACCTTC CASSRDRARGYTF
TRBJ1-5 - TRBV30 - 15 TGTGCCTGGAGTGTAAGGTGGGACTATAATCAGCCCCAGCATTTT CAWSVRWDYNQPQHF
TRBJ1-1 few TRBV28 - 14 TGTGCCAGCAGGTCAGGGGTTCCGCCCGGTGAAGCTTTCTTT CASRSGVPPGEAFF
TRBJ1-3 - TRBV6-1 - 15 TGTGCCAGCAGGTCCGTCGGGAGCTCTGGAAACACCATATATTTT CASRSVGSSGNTIYF
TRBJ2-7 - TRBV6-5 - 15 TGTGCCAGCAGCCCTAAAAGGGGGGGTCCCTACGAGCAGTACTTC CASSPKRGGPYEQYF
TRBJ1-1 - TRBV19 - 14 TGTGCCAGTAGACCCCTGGGGCAGTCCACTGAAGCTTTCTTT CASRPLGQSTEAFF
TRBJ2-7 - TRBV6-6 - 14 TGTGCCAGCGTTGTGGGGGGTAGGTTCTACGAGCAGTACTTC CASVVGGRFYEQYF
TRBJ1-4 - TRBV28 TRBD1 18 TGTGCCAGCAGTTTTCCGGGACAGGGGAACCCTAAAAATGAAAAACTGTTTTTT CASSFPGQGNPKNEKLFF
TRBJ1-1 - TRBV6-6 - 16 TGTGCCAGCACCTATCCAACCGGGACATCGAACACTGAAGCTTTCTTT CASTYPTGTSNTEAFF
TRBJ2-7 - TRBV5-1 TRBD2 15 TGCGCCAGCAGCTTGCGGCTAGCGGGGACTTACGAGCAGTACTTC CASSLRLAGTYEQYF
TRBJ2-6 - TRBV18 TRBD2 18 TGTGCCAGCTCCCCAACGGGGGGGGCTAGCTCTGGGGCCAACGTCCTGACTTTC CASSPTGGASSGANVLTF
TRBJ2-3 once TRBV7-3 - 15 TGTGCCAGCAGCTTAACGGCCCATAGCACAGATACGCAGTATTTT CASSLTAHSTDTQYF
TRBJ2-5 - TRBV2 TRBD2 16 TGTGCCAGCCTCTTAACTAGCGGGAGGGTACAAGAGACCCAGTACTTC CASLLTSGRVQETQYF
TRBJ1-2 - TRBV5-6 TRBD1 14 TGTGCCAGCAGCCCAGAGGACAGGCTTTATGGCTACACCTTC CASSPEDRLYGYTF
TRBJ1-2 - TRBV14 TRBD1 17 TGTGCCAGCAGCCAAGATTATGGGACAGCCGCCTACTATGGCTACACCTTC CASSQDYGTAAYYGYTF
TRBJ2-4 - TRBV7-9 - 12 TGTGCCAGCAGCTTCGTCAAAAACATTCAGTACTTC CASSFVKNIQYF